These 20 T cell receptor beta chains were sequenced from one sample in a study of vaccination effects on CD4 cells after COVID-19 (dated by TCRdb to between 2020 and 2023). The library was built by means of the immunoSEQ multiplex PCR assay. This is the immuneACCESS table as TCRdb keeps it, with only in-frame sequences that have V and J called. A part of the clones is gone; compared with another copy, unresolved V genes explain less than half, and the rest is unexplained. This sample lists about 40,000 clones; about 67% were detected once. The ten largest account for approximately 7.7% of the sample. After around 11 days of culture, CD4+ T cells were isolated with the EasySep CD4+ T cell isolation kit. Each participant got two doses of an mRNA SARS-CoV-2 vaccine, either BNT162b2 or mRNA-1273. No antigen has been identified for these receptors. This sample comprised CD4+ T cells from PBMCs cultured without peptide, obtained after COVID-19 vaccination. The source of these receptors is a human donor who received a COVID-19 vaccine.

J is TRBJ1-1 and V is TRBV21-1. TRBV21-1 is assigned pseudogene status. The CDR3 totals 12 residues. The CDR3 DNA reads TGTGCCAGCAGATTACAGGGAGGTGAAGCTTTCTTT. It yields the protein CASRLQGGEAFF.

The CDR3 spells CASSLYGGEQFF. CDR3 nucleotide sequence: TGTGCCAGCAGCCTTTATGGCGGTGAGCAGTTCTTC. The chain carries TRBV12-3 or TRBV12-4 and TRBJ2-1; D remains ambiguous. With 6 bases removed from V and 9 bases from J, the gap between germline ends came to 12 bases. The CDR3 totals 12 residues.

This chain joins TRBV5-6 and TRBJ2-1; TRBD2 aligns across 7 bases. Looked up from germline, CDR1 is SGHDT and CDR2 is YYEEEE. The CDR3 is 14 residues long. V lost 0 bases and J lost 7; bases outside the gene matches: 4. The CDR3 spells CASSLGRGWNEQFF. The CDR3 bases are TGTGCCAGCAGCTTGGGGCGGGGGTGGAATGAGCAGTTCTTC. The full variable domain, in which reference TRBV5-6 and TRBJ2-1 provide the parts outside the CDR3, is DAGVTQSPTHLIKTRGQQVTLRCSPKSGHDTVSWYQQALGQGPQFIFQYYEEEERQRGNFPDRFSGHQFPNYSSELNVNALLLGDSALYLCASSLGRGWNEQFFGPGTRLTVL.

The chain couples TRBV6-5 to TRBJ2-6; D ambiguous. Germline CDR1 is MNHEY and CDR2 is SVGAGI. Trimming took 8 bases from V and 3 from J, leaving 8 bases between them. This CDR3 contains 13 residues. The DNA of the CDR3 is TGTGCCAGCGTGGGTAGTGGGGCCAACGTCCTGACTTTC. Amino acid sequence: CASVGSGANVLTF.

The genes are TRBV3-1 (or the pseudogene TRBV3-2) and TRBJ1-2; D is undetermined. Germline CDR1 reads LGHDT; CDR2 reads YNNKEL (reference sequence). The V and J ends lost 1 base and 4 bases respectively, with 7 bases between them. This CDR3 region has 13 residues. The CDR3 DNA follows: TGTGCCAGCAGCCAAGGACGGGCCTATGGCTACACCTTC. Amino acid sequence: CASSQGRAYGYTF.

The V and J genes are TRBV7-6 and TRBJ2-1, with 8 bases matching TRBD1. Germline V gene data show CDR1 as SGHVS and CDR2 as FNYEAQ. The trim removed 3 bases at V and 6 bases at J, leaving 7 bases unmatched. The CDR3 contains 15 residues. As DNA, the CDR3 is TGTGCCAGCAGCTTGTTGTCAGGGGGCCCCAATGAGCAGTTCTTC. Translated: CASSLLSGGPNEQFF.

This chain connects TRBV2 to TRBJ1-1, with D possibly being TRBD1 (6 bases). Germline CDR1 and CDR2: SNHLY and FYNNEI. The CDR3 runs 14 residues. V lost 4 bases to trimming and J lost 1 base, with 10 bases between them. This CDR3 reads CASSVRGKNTEAFF. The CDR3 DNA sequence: TGTGCCAGCAGTGTTAGGGGGAAGAACACTGAAGCTTTCTTT. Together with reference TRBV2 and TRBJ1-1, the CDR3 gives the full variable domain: EPEVTQTPSHQVTQMGQEVILRCVPISNHLYFYWYRQILGQKVEFLVSFYNNEISEKSEIFDDQFSVERPDGSNFTLKIRSTKLEDSAMYFCASSVRGKNTEAFFGQGTRLTVV.

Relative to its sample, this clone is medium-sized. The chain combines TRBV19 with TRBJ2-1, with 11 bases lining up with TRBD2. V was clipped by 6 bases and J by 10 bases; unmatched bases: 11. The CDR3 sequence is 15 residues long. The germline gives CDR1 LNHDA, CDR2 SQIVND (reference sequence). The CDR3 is CASSDPGLAGREQFF. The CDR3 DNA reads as TGTGCCAGTAGCGACCCCGGACTAGCGGGCCGGGAGCAGTTCTTC.

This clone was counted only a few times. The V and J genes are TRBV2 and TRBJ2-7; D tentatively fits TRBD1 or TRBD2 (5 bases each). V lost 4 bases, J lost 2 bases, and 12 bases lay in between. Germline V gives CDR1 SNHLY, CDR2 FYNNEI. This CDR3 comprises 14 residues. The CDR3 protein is CASSVEGPAYEQYF. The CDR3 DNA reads TGTGCCAGCAGTGTTGAGGGACCCGCCTACGAGCAGTACTTC.

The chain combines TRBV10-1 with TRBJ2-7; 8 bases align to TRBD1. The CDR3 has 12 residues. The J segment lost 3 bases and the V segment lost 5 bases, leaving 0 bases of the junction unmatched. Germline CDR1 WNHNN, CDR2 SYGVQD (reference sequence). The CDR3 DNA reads TGCGCCAGCAGTACAGGGGGCTACGAGCAGTACTTC. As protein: CASSTGGYEQYF.

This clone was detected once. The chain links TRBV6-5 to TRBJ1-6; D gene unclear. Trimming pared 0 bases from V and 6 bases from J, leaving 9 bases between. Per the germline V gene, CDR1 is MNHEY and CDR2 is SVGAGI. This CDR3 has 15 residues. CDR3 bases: TGTGCCAGCAGTTACTCGAGGGATACTAATTCACCCCTCCACTTT. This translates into CASSYSRDTNSPLHF.

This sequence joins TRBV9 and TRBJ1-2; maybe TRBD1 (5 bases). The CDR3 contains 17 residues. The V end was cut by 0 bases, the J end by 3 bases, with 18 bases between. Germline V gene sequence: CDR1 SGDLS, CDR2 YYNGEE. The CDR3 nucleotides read TGTGCCAGCAGCGTAGGGTTAGGGGCAGGTCTTGACTATGGCTACACCTTC. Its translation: CASSVGLGAGLDYGYTF.

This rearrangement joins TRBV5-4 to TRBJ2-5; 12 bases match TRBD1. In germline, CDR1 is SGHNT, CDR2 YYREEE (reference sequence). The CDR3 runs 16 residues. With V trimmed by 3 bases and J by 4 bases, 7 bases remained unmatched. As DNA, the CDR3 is TGTGCCAGCAGCTCCTCCGGGACAGGGGGCGTAGAGACCCAGTACTTC. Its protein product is CASSSSGTGGVETQYF.

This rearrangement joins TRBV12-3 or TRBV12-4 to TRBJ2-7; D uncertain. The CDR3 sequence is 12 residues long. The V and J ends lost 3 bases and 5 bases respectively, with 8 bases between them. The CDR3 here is CASSFFPHEQYF. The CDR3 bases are TGTGCCAGCAGTTTTTTTCCCCACGAGCAGTACTTC.

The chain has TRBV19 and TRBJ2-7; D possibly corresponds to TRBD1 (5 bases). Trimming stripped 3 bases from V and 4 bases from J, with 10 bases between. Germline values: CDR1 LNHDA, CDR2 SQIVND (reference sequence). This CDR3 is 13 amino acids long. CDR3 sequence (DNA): TGTGCCAGTAGTATGTTAAGGGGTTACGAGCAGTACTTC. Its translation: CASSMLRGYEQYF.

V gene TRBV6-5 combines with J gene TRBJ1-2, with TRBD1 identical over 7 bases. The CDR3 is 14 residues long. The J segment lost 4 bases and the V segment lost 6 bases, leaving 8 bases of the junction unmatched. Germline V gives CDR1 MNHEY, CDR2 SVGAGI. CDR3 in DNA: TGTGCCAGCAGGGGGGACAGATACGTCTATGGCTACACCTTC. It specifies CASRGDRYVYGYTF.

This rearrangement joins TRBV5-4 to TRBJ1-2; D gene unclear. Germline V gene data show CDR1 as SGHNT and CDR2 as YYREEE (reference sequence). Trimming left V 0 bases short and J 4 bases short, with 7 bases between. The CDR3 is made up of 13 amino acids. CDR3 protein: CASSLGMAYGYTF. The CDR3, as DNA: TGTGCCAGCAGCTTGGGGATGGCCTATGGCTACACCTTC.

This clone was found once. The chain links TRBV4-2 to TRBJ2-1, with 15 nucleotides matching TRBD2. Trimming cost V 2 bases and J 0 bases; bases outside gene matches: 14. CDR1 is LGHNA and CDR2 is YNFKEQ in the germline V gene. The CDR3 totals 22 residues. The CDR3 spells CASSQPLEGLAGGKSSYNEQFF. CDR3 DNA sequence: TGTGCCAGCAGCCAACCCCTGGAGGGACTAGCGGGAGGAAAGAGCTCCTACAATGAGCAGTTCTTC.

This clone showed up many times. CDR3 sequence (DNA): TGCGCCAGCAGCGACGGGACAGTTGGTGAAAAACTGTTTTTT. It yields the protein CASSDGTVGEKLFF. This sequence joins TRBV5-1 and TRBJ1-4; 7 nucleotides agree with TRBD1. CDR1 is SGHRS and CDR2 is YFSETQ in the germline V gene. The V and J ends lost 4 bases and 7 bases, in that order; junction bases with no gene match: 7. The CDR3 runs 14 residues. The entire variable domain, with the rest obtained from reference TRBV5-1 and TRBJ1-4, is as follows: KAGVTQTPRYLIKTRGQQVTLSCSPISGHRSVSWYQQTPGQGLQFLFEYFSETQRNKGNFPGRFSGRQFSNSRSEMNVSTLELGDSALYLCASSDGTVGEKLFFGSGTQLSVL.

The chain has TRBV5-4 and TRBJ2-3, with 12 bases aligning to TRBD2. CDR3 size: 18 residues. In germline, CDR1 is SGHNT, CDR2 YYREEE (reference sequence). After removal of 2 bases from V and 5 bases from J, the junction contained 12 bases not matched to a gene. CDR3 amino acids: CASSFASGRARVVDTQYF. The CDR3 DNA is TGTGCCAGCAGCTTTGCTAGCGGGAGGGCCCGGGTTGTAGATACGCAGTATTTT.